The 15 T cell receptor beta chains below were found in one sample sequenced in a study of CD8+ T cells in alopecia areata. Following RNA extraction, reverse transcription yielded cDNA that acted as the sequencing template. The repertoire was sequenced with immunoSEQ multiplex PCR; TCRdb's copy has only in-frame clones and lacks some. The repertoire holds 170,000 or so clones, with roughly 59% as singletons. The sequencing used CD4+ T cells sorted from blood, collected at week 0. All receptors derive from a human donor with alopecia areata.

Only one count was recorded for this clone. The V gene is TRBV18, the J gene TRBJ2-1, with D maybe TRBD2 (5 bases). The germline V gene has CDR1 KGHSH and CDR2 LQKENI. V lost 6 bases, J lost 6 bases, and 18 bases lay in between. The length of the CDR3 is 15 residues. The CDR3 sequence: CASSRTRGGLNEQFF. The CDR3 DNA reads TGTGCCAGCTCTCGCACCCGGGGTGGACTCAATGAGCAGTTCTTC.

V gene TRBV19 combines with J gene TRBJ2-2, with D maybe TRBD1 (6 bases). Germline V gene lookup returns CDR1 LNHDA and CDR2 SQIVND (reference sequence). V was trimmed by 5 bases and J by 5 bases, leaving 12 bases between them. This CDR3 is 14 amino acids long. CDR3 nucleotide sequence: TGTGCCAGTAGTGCATCAGGGGTTACCGGGGAGCTGTTTTTT. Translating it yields CASSASGVTGELFF.

Written as DNA, the CDR3 is TGTGCCAGCAGTGAAGTCAGGAACACTGAAGCTTTCTTT. Its translation: CASSEVRNTEAFF. This sequence joins TRBV25-1 and TRBJ1-1; D is undetermined. The V end lost 2 bases, the J end lost 1 base, and 5 bases lay between the germline ends. The CDR3 covers 13 residues. CDR1 and CDR2 from the germline V gene are MGHDK and SYGVNS. The complete variable domain, with remaining parts taken from reference TRBV25-1 and TRBJ1-1, reads EADIYQTPRYLVIGTGKKITLECSQTMGHDKMYWYQQDPGMELHLIHYSYGVNSTEKGDLSSESTVSRIRTEHFPLTLESARPSHTSQYLCASSEVRNTEAFFGQGTRLTVV.

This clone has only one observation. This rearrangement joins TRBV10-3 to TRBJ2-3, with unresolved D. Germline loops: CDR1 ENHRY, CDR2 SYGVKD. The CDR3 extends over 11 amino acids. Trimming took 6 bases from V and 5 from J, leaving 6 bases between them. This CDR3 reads CAIRTGDTQYF. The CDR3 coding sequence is TGTGCCATCAGGACTGGAGATACGCAGTATTTT.

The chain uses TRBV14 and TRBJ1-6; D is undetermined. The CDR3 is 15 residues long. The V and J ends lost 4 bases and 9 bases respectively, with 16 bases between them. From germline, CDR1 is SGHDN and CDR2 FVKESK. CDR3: CASSPTGSQGSPLHF. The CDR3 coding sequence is TGTGCCAGCAGCCCGACGGGGTCCCAAGGTTCACCCCTCCACTTT. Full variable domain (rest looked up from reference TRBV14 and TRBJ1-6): EAGVTQFPSHSVIEKGQTVTLRCDPISGHDNLYWYRRVMGKEIKFLLHFVKESKQDESGMPNNRFLAERTGGTYSTLKVQPAELEDSGVYFCASSPTGSQGSPLHFGNGTRLTVT.

CDR3 nucleotides: TGCAGCGTTCTCGAGTTCAGGGGGAATGAGCAGTTCTTC. This gives the protein CSVLEFRGNEQFF. The rearrangement links TRBV29-1 to TRBJ2-1, with 7 bases fitting TRBD1. Germline values: CDR1 SQVTM, CDR2 ANQGSEA. CDR3 length: 13 residues. After removal of 5 bases from V and 7 bases from J, the junction contained 8 bases not matched to a gene.

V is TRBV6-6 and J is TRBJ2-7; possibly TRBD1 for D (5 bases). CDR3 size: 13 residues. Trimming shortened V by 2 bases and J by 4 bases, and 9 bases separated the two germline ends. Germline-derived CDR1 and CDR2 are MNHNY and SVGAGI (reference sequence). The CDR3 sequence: CASSYVDKYEQYF. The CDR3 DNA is TGTGCCAGCAGTTACGTGGACAAATACGAGCAGTACTTC.

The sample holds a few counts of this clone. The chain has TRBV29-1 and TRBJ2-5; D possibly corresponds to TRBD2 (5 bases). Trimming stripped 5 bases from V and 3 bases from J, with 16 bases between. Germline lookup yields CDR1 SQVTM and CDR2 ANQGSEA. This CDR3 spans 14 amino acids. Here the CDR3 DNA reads TGCAGCGTTTTCGGCCGTAGGCGGGAAGAGACCCAGTACTTC. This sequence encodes CSVFGRRREETQYF. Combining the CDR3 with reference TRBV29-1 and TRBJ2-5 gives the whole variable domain SAVISQKPSRDICQRGTSLTIQCQVDSQVTMMFWYRQQPGQSLTLIATANQGSEATYESGFVIDKFPISRPNLTFSTLTVSNMSPEDSSIYLCSVFGRRREETQYFGPGTRLLVL.

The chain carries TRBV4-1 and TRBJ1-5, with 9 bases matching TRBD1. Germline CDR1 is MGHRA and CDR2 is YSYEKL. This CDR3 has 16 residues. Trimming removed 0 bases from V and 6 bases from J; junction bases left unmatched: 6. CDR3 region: CASSQEPGTGIQPQHF. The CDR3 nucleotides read TGCGCCAGCAGCCAAGAACCCGGGACAGGGATTCAGCCCCAGCATTTT.

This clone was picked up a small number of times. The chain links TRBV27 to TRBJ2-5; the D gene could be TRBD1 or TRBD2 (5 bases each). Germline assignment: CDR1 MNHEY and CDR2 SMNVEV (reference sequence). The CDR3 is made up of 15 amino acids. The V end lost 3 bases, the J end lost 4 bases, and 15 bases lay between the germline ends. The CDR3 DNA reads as TGTGCCAGCAGTTTTCGGGACCTCCGGGGAGAGACCCAGTACTTC. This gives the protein CASSFRDLRGETQYF.

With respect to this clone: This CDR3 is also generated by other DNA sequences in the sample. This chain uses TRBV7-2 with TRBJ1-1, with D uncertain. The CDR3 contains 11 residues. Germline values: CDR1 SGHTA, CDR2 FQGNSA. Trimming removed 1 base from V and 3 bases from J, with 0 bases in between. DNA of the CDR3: TGTGCCAGCAGCTTAGACACTGAAGCTTTCTTT. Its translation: CASSLDTEAFF.

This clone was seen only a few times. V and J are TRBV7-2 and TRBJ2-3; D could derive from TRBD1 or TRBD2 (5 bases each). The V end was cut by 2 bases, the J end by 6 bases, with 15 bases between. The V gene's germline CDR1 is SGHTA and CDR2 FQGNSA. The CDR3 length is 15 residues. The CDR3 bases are TGTGCCAGCAGCTTAAGGGGACCAGCGATGGATACGCAGTATTTT. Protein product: CASSLRGPAMDTQYF.

For the CDR3, the DNA is TGCAGTGCTAGGGGAGGGGTTGGCTACACCTTC. This gives the protein CSARGGVGYTF. The chain uses TRBV20-1 and TRBJ1-2, with a possible D match to TRBD1 (5 bases). Trimming cost V 3 bases and J 7 bases, with 9 bases left between them. Germline V CDR1 and CDR2: DFQATT, SNEGSKA (reference sequence). This CDR3 has 11 amino acids.

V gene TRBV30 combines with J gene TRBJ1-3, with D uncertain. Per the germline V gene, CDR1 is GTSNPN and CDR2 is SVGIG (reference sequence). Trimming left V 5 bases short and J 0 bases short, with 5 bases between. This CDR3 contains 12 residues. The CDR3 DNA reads TGTGCCTGGGAATCCTCTGGAAACACCATATATTTT. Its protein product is CAWESSGNTIYF.

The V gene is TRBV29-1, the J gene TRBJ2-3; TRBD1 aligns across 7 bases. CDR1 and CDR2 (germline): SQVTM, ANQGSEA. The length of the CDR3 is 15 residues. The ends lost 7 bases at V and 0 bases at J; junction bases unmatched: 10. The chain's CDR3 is CSGTGTASSTDTQYF. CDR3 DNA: TGCAGCGGGACGGGGACAGCTTCTAGCACAGATACGCAGTATTTT.